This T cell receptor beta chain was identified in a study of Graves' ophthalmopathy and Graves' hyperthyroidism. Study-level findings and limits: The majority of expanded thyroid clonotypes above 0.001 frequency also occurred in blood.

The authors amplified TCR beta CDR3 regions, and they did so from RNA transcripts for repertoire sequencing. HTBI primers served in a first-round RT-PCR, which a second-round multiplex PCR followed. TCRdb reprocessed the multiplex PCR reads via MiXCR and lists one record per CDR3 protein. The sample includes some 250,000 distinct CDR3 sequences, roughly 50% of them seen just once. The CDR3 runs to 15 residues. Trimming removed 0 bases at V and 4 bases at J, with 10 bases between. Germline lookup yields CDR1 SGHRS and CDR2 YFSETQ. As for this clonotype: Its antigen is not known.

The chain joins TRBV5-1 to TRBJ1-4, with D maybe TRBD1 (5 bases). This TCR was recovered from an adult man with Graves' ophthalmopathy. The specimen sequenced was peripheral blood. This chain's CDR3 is CASSLAGQGNEKLFF. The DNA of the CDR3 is TGCGCCAGCAGCTTGGCAGGCCAGGGTAATGAAAAACTGTTTTTT.